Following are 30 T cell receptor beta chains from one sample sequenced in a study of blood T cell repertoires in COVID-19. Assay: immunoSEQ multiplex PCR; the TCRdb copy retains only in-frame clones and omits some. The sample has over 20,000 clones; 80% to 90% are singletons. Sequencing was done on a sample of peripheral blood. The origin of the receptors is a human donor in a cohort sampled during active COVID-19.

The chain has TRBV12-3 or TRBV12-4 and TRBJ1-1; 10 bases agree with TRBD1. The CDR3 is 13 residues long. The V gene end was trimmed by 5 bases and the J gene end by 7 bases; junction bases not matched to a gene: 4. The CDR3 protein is CASSRRTGGEAFF. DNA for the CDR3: TGTGCCAGCAGTCGTCGGACAGGGGGTGAAGCTTTCTTT.

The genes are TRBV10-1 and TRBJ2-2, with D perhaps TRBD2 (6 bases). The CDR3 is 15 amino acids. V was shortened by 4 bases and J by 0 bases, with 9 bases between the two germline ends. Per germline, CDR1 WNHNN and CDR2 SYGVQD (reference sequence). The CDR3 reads CASSGGASNTGELFF. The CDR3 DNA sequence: TGCGCCAGCAGTGGCGGGGCCTCGAACACCGGGGAGCTGTTTTTT.

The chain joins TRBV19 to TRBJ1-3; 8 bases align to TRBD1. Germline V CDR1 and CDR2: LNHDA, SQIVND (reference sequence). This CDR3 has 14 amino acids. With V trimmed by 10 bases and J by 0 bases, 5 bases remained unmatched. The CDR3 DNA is TGTGCCACCCGGACAGGGCACTCTGGAAACACCATATATTTT. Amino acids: CATRTGHSGNTIYF.

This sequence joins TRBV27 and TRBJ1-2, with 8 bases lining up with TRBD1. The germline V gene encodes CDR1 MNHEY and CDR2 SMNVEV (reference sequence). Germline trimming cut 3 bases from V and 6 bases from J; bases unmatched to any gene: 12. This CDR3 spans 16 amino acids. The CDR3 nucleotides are TGTGCCAGCAGTTTCCTATCTCCGACAGGGGCGGATGGCTACACCTTC. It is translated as CASSFLSPTGADGYTF.

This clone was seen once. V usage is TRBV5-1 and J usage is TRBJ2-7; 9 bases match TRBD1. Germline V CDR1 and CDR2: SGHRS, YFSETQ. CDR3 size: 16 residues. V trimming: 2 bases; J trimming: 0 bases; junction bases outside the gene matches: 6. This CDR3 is CASSLLQGASSYEQYF. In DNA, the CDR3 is TGCGCCAGCAGCTTACTACAGGGGGCCAGCTCCTACGAGCAGTACTTC.

CDR3 protein: CASSLGGVRGNTIYF. Here the CDR3 DNA reads TGTGCCAGCAGTTTAGGAGGAGTGCGGGGAAACACCATATATTTT. The rearrangement links TRBV28 to TRBJ1-3; D is uncertain. V lost 2 bases, J lost 4 bases, and 12 bases lay in between. The CDR3 sequence is 15 residues long. CDR1 and CDR2 from the germline V gene are MDHEN and SYDVKM. The complete variable domain, with remaining parts taken from reference TRBV28 and TRBJ1-3, reads DVKVTQSSRYLVKRTGEKVFLECVQDMDHENMFWYRQDPGLGLRLIYFSYDVKMKEKGDIPEGYSVSREKKERFSLILESASTNQTSMYLCASSLGGVRGNTIYFGEGSWLTVV.

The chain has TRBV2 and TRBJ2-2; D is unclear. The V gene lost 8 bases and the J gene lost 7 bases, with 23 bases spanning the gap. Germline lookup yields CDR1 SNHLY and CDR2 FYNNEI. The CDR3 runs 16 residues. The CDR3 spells CASLFGPGPLGGELFF. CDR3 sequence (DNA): TGTGCCAGCCTTTTCGGCCCAGGTCCCCTCGGCGGGGAGCTGTTTTTT. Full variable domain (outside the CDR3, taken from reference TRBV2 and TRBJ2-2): EPEVTQTPSHQVTQMGQEVILRCVPISNHLYFYWYRQILGQKVEFLVSFYNNEISEKSEIFDDQFSVERPDGSNFTLKIRSTKLEDSAMYFCASLFGPGPLGGELFFGEGSRLTVL.

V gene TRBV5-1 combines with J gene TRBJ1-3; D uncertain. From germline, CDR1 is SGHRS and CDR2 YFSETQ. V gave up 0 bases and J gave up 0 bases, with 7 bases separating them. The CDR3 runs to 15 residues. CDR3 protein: CASSLEHYSGNTIYF. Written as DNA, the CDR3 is TGCGCCAGCAGCTTGGAACACTACTCTGGAAACACCATATATTTT. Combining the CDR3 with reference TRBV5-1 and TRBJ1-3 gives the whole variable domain KAGVTQTPRYLIKTRGQQVTLSCSPISGHRSVSWYQQTPGQGLQFLFEYFSETQRNKGNFPGRFSGRQFSNSRSEMNVSTLELGDSALYLCASSLEHYSGNTIYFGEGSWLTVV.

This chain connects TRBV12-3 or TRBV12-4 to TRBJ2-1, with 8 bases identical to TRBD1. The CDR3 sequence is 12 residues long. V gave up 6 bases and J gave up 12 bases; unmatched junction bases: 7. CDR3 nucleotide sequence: TGTGCCAGCAGCTTTCGACAGGGGTTGCAGTTCTTC. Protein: CASSFRQGLQFF.

CDR3 in amino acids: CATSSLQGSNEQFF. For the CDR3, the DNA is TGTGCCACCAGCAGTTTACAGGGCTCCAATGAGCAGTTCTTC. The chain combines TRBV15 with TRBJ2-1; maybe TRBD1 (6 bases). Trimming stripped 3 bases from V and 6 bases from J, with 12 bases between. CDR1 is LNHNV and CDR2 is YYDKDF in the germline V gene (reference sequence). This CDR3 spans 14 amino acids. Full variable domain (rest looked up from reference TRBV15 and TRBJ2-1): DAMVIQNPRYQVTQFGKPVTLSCSQTLNHNVMYWYQQKSSQAPKLLFHYYDKDFNNEADTPDNFQSRRPNTSFCFLDIRSPGLGDTAMYLCATSSLQGSNEQFFGPGTRLTVL.

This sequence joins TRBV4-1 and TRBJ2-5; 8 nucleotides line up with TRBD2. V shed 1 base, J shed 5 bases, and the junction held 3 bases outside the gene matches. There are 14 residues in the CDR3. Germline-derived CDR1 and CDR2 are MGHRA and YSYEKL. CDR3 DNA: TGCGCCAGCAGCCAAGGGCGGGAGGTTGAGACCCAGTACTTC. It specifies CASSQGREVETQYF.

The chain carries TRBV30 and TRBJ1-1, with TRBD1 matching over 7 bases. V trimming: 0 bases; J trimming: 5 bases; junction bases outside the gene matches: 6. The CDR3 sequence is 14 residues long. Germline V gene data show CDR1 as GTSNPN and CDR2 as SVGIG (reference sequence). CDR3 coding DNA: TGTGCCTGGAGTGTGGGGCAGGGGGAAACTGAAGCTTTCTTT. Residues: CAWSVGQGETEAFF.

Here the CDR3 DNA reads TGTGCCAGCAGCCTAAGACAGGGCCGGGGAGAGACCCAGTACTTC. Translating it yields CASSLRQGRGETQYF. The V call is TRBV7-9, the J call TRBJ2-5; 7 bases line up with TRBD1. The CDR3 covers 15 residues. The germline V gene has CDR1 SEHNR and CDR2 FQNEAQ (reference sequence). The junction had 10 bases not matched to a gene; V was cut back by 5 bases and J by 4 bases.

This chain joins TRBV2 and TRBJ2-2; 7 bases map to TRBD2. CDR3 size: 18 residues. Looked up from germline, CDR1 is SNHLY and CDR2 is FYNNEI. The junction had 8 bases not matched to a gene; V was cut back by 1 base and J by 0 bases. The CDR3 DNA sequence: TGTGCCAGCAGTGAAGTCCCCCGGCTAGCGGCGAACACCGGGGAGCTGTTTTTT. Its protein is CASSEVPRLAANTGELFF.

The CDR3 loop reads CASSSQLNYGYTF. The DNA for the CDR3 is TGTGCCAGCAGCTCCCAGTTGAACTATGGCTACACCTTC. The chain employs TRBV5-4 and TRBJ1-2; D is unresolved. V was trimmed by 3 bases and J by 2 bases, leaving 8 bases between them. Germline CDR1 SGHNT, CDR2 YYREEE (reference sequence). The CDR3 length is 13 residues.

CDR3 sequence: CASSLRAGTYNEQFF. DNA for the CDR3: TGTGCCAGCAGCTTACGAGCGGGAACTTACAATGAGCAGTTCTTC. This sequence joins TRBV11-3 and TRBJ2-1, with 7 positions matching TRBD2. There are 15 residues in the CDR3. The germline gives CDR1 SGHNT, CDR2 YENEEA. J gave up 4 bases and V 2 bases, and 5 bases lay outside the gene matches.

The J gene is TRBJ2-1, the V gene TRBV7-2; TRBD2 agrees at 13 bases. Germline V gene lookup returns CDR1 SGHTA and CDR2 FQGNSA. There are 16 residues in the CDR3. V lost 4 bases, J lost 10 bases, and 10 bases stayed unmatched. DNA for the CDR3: TGTGCCAGCAGCTCAGGACTAGCGGGAGAGTGGGGGGAGCAGTTCTTC. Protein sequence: CASSSGLAGEWGEQFF.

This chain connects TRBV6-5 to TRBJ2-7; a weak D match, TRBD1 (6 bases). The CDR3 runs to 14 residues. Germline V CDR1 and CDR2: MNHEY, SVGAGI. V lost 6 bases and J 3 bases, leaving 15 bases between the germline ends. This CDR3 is CASREGDVRYEQYF. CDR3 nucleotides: TGTGCCAGCAGAGAGGGGGATGTGCGCTACGAGCAGTACTTC.

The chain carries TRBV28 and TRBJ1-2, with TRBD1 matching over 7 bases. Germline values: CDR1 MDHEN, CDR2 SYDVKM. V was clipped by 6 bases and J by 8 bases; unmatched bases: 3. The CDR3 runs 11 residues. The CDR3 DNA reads TGTGCCAGCAGCACGACAGGGGGCTACACCTTC. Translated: CASSTTGGYTF.

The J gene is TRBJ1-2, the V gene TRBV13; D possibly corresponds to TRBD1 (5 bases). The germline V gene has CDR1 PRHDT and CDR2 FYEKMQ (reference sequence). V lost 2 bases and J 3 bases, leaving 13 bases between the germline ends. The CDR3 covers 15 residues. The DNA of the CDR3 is TGTGCCAGCAGCTTACGGGGGGAAAGGGACTATGGCTACACCTTC. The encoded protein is CASSLRGERDYGYTF.

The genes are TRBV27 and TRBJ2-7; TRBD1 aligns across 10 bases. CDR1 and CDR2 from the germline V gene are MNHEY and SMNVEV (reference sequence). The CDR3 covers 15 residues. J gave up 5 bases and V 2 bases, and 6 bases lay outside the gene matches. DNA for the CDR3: TGTGCCAGCAGTTTAATGCTGGGACAGGGGAACGAGCAGTACTTC. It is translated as CASSLMLGQGNEQYF.

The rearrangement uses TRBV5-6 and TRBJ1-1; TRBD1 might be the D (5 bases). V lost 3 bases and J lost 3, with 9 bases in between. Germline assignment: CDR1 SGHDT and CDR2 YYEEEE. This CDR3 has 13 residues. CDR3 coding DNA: TGTGCCAGCAGCTCCGGACAACACACTGAAGCTTTCTTT. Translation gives CASSSGQHTEAFF.

CDR3 DNA sequence: TGTGCCAGCAGTTATCGGGGACAGGGCTACGAGCAGTACTTC. It yields the protein CASSYRGQGYEQYF. This rearrangement joins TRBV6-5 to TRBJ2-7; 9 bases fit TRBD1. The CDR3 has 14 amino acids. Trimming at V came to 3 bases and at J to 3 bases, leaving 3 bases not matched to a gene. The germline V gene has CDR1 MNHEY and CDR2 SVGAGI.

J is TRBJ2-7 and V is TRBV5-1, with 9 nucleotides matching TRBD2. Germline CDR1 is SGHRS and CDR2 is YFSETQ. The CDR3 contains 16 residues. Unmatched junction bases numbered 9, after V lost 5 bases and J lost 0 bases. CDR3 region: CASSLDLAGNSYEQYF. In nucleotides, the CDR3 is TGCGCCAGCAGTTTAGATCTAGCGGGGAACTCCTACGAGCAGTACTTC.

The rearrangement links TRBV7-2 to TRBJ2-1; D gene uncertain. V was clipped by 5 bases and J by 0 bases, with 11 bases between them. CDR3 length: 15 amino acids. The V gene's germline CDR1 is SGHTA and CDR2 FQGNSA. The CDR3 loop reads CASSPVLSSYNEQFF. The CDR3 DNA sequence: TGTGCCAGCAGCCCTGTACTGAGCTCCTACAATGAGCAGTTCTTC.

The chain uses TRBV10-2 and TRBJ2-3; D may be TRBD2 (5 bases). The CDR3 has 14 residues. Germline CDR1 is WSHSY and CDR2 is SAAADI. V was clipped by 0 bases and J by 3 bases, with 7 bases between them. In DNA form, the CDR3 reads TGCGCCAGCAGTGAGTCGAGGGCAACAGATACGCAGTATTTT. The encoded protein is CASSESRATDTQYF.

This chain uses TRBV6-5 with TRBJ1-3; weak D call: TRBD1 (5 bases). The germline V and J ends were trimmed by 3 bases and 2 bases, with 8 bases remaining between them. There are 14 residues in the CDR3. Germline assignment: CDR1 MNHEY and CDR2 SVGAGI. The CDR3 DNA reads TGTGCCAGCAGTTATGACAGAGCTGGAAACACCATATATTTT. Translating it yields CASSYDRAGNTIYF.

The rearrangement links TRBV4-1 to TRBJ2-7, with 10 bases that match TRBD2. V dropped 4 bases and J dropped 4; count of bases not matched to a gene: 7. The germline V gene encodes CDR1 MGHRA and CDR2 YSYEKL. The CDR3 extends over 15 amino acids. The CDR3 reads CASSLEREGQYEQYF. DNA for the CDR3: TGCGCCAGCAGCCTCGAGCGGGAGGGCCAGTACGAGCAGTACTTC.

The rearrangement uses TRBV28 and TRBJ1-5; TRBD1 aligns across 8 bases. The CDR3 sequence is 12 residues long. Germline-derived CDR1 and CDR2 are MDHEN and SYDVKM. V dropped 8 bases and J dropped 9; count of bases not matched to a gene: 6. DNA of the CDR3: TGTGCCAGCTTAAGACAGGGGCGGCCCCAGCATTTT. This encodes CASLRQGRPQHF.

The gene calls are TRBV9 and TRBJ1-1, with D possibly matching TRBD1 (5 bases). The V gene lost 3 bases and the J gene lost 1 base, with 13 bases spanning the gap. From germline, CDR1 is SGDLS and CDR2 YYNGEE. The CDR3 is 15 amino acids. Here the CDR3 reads CASSEQTGPNTEAFF. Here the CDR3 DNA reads TGTGCCAGCAGCGAACAAACAGGACCGAACACTGAAGCTTTCTTT.